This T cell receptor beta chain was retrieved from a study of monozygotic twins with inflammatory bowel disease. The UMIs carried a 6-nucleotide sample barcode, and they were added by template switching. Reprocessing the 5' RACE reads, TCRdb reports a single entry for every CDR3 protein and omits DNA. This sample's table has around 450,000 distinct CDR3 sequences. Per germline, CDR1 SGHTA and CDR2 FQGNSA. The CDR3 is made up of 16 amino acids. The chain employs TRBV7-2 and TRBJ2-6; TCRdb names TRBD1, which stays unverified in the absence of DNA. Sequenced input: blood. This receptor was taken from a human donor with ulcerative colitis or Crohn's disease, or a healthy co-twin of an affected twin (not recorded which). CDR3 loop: CASRQDRVPGANVLTF.